The rows below give T cell receptor beta chains drawn from one sample of a study of Ad26.COV2.S vaccination and SARS-CoV-2 variants. Some clones are missing from TCRdb's copy, which holds only in-frame ones; the method was immunoSEQ multiplex PCR. The profile covers 200,000 to 250,000 clones, with 88% appearing a single time and over 8.5% taken by the ten largest. Sample: peripheral blood, taken in a trial of Ad26.COV2.S vaccine versus placebo. These receptors all stem from a person aged 18-65 years who received the Ad26.COV2.S COVID-19 vaccine or a placebo. Each CDR3 is given with its conserved first and last residue. A D gene is named only where the DNA matches it firmly. The size entry is marked missing in some rows and otherwise reads once, few, many or a size class.

>TRBJ2-3|once|TRBD1|TRBV11-3
TGTGCCAGCAGCTTATCGCGAGGGAGACAGGGTGGATCAGATACGCAGTATTTT
CASSLSRGRQGGSDTQYF
>TRBJ2-1|NA|TRBD1|TRBV11-3
TGTGCCAGCAGCTTAGAGGCCGGGACAGGGGGGGGTGAGCAGTTCTTC
CASSLEAGTGGGEQFF
>TRBJ1-1|NA|NA|TRBV6-5
TGTGCCAGCAGTCGGTATAGCCCCGGTAGCACTGAAGCTTTCTTT
CASSRYSPGSTEAFF
>TRBJ1-1|NA|NA|TRBV18
TGTGCCAGCTCTGACAGGACACGCACTGAAGCTTTCTTT
CASSDRTRTEAFF
>TRBJ1-6|few|NA|TRBV7-2
TGTGCCAGCAGCTTCCCCGGGTTTAATTCACCCCTCCACTTT
CASSFPGFNSPLHF
>TRBJ2-7|NA|NA|TRBV15
TGTGCCACCAGCACACTGGGCCAGGGTGGCTACGAGCAGTACTTC
CATSTLGQGGYEQYF
>TRBJ1-2|NA|NA|TRBV6-5
TGTGCCAGCAGTCCCCGGTTGACCCCTTATGGCTACACCTTC
CASSPRLTPYGYTF
>TRBJ2-3|NA|TRBD2|TRBV3-1/TRBV3-2
TGTGCCAGCAGCCAAGATGATGTGACTAGCGGGAGGAGGACGCAGTATTTT
CASSQDDVTSGRRTQYF
>TRBJ1-1|NA|NA|TRBV14
TGTGCCAGCAGCCAAGATCAGGGAACGTACACTGAAGCTTTCTTT
CASSQDQGTYTEAFF
>TRBJ1-2|once|TRBD1|TRBV28
TGTGCCAGCAGTCCCCCCGGCGGAAGAGGGGGCGCGAACTATGGCTACACCTTC
CASSPPGGRGGANYGYTF
>TRBJ2-2|NA|TRBD1|TRBV19
TGTGCCAGTAGCCCCCAAGACAGGGGGCAATCAACCGGGGAGCTGTTTTTT
CASSPQDRGQSTGELFF
>TRBJ2-3|NA|NA|TRBV3-1/TRBV3-2
TGTGCCAGCAGCCTAACCGGTCCCCGGGCCACAGATACGCAGTATTTT
CASSLTGPRATDTQYF
>TRBJ2-3|few|NA|TRBV7-9
TGTGCCAGCAGCTTAGTAGTAGCCACAGATACGCAGTATTTT
CASSLVVATDTQYF
>TRBJ2-7|NA|TRBD2|TRBV6-5
TGTGCCAGCAGCCGCGGGGGGACTTCCCTCTTCGAGCAGTACTTC
CASSRGGTSLFEQYF
>TRBJ2-3|NA|NA|TRBV2
TGTGCCAGCAGGGCTAGCACAGATACGCAGTATTTT
CASRASTDTQYF
>TRBJ2-7|NA|TRBD2|TRBV2
TGTGCCAGCAGGGGACTAGCCGGCTACGAGCAGTACTTC
CASRGLAGYEQYF
>TRBJ2-5|NA|NA|TRBV6-5
TGTGCCAGCGGCCCACGGAGAGAGACCCAGTACTTC
CASGPRRETQYF
>TRBJ2-7|NA|NA|TRBV5-1
TGCGCCAGCAGCTTGGAGGTTACGAGTGAGCAGTACTTC
CASSLEVTSEQYF
>TRBJ1-5|NA|NA|TRBV6-2/TRBV6-3
TGTGCCAGCAGCCGGCTACGGACGTCTAACAATCAGCCCCAGCATTTT
CASSRLRTSNNQPQHF
>TRBJ2-1|once|TRBD2|TRBV18
TGTGCCAGCTCACCGGGTAGTAGCGGGAGTTTAAATGAGCAGTTCTTC
CASSPGSSGSLNEQFF
>TRBJ2-1|NA|TRBD1|TRBV7-2
TGTGCCAGCAGCTTATCGGGACAGCGTTACAATGAGCAGTTCTTC
CASSLSGQRYNEQFF
>TRBJ2-1|NA|NA|TRBV9
TGTGCCAGCAGCGCCTTAGGTTTGGAGCAGTTCTTC
CASSALGLEQFF
>TRBJ2-2|few|NA|TRBV27
TGTGCCAGCAGTTTATCAGTGTCAGCAACCCCGCTGTTTTTT
CASSLSVSATPLFF
>TRBJ2-7|NA|NA|TRBV7-9
TGTGCCAGCAGCTCAGATAGAACAGGAGACTACGGCGAGCAGTACTTC
CASSSDRTGDYGEQYF
>TRBJ2-7|NA|NA|TRBV7-6
TGTGCCAGCAGCTTCACCTCAGGGATAGGAGGTACTCACGAGCAGTACTTC
CASSFTSGIGGTHEQYF
>TRBJ2-5|NA|TRBD2|TRBV9
TGTGCCAGCAGCGGGATAGCGGGGGGGTTGATCGAGACCCAGTACTTC
CASSGIAGGLIETQYF